Detailed here is one T cell receptor beta chain. The target antigen is unknown. Time point described: blood 4 weeks post-SBRT, at nephrectomy. As for treatment: 15 Gy SBRT to primary tumor, nephrectomy 4 weeks later. Nephrectomy followed 15 Gy stereotactic body radiation by 4 weeks. This table comes from immunoSEQ multiplex PCR, and its TCRdb copy is limited to in-frame clones, with some not included. This sample carries tens of thousands of clones, more than 60% of them seen once, and the ten largest clones take about 6.4%. CDR1 is WSHSY and CDR2 is SAAADI in the germline V gene. Trimming took off 5 bases at V and 1 base at J, with 20 bases between the two ends. This CDR3 is 17 amino acids long. This record comes from a study of radiation and T cells in renal cell carcinoma. Findings of the study overall: Top tumor clonotypes rose in blood 2 weeks post-radiation, then contracted. Without pretreatment biopsies, baseline tumor clonotype presence was undetermined.

The sequence derives from a man between 60 and 75 years old with renal cell carcinoma. The sample consisted of blood, taken from a patient whose treatment included radiotherapy and nephrectomy. The V gene is TRBV10-2, the J gene TRBJ1-1; tentative D call: TRBD1 (6 bases). The CDR3 sequence is CASSLKTGKIPNTEAFF. The CDR3 bases are TGCGCCAGCAGTTTAAAGACAGGAAAAATCCCGAACACTGAAGCTTTCTTT.